Sequencing of this T cell receptor (beta chain) was carried out in a study of shared clonotypes between healthy human individuals. Findings of the study overall: Incompleteness in sorted-subset sequencing, despite large depth, was shown by rarefaction.

CDR1 and CDR2 from the germline V gene are SNHLY and FYNNEI. This CDR3 has 15 residues. V shed 7 bases and J shed 3 bases, with 15 bases lying between them. CD45RO negativity and positive selection for CCR7 defined naive CD8 cells, a population that excluded terminally differentiated effector memory CD45RA+ cells. Participating donors were healthy, HIV-negative adults free of recent acute infections or vaccinations. This clone was seen just once. Its antigen is as yet unknown. DNA at about 200 ng, 25,000 to 35,000 T cell genomes, went into sorted-subset replicate PCRs. Authors' analysis steps: With immunoSEQ giving junction-only sequences and no quality scores, filtering differed. TCRdb's table, derived via immunoSEQ multiplex PCR, lists solely in-frame clones and lacks some. V, J and clone size were drawn from that table, and D and trimming were deduced from the DNA. The sample holds 1.5 million to 2.5 million clones, about 95% seen once.

Sequenced sample: naive CD8+ T cells sorted from blood. This clonotype was sampled from a man aged 18-30 years in good health. The chain recombines TRBV2 with TRBJ2-2; D might be TRBD1 (5 bases). The CDR3 loop reads CASITGHLDTGELFF. The CDR3 bases are TGTGCCAGCATTACCGGACACCTGGACACCGGGGAGCTGTTTTTT.